This is a list of T cell receptor beta chains from one sample in a study of T-cell memory formation after mild COVID-19. Via MiXCR, TCRdb re-called the 5' RACE reads, giving one row per CDR3 protein. The sample shows about 560,000 distinct CDR3 sequences, roughly 22% of them seen only once. Material: PBMCs or a T cell subset sorted from them (not recorded which). These receptors originate from an adult woman who had mild COVID-19 (a few samples of this study predate the infection). Cell type and time point are not known. The CDR3 runs from the conserved cysteine through the conserved F or W. The D gene is left open where the match is weak. Size is stated for part of the rows, as once, few or many counts, or as a class when the clone is expanded.

J gene	V gene	CDR3 length	clone size	D gene	CDR3 DNA	CDR3 protein
TRBJ2-1	TRBV19	16	few	TRBD1	TGTGCCAGTAGTACAGGACAGGGGGCTCTCTACAATGAGCAGTTCTTC	CASSTGQGALYNEQFF
TRBJ2-2	TRBV24-1	18	-	TRBD1	TGTGCCACCAGTGATTTGCGATCAGGGGGCGCCGGCACCGGGGAGCTGTTTTTT	CATSDLRSGGAGTGELFF
TRBJ1-2	TRBV5-1	15	once	-	TGCGCCAGCAGCTTGGGAGGGGCCAGGGTGCATGGCTACACCTTC	CASSLGGARVHGYTF
TRBJ2-5	TRBV10-3	15	few	TRBD2	TGTGCCATCAGTGGACTAGCGGGTATCCAAGAGACCCAGTACTTC	CAISGLAGIQETQYF
TRBJ2-1	TRBV9	15	few	-	TGTGCCAGCAGCGCTCTCGCCGAGAGCCCACATGAGCAGTTCTTC	CASSALAESPHEQFF
TRBJ2-5	TRBV6-2/TRBV6-3	15	-	TRBD2	TGTGCCAGCAGTTACGTTCCGGCGGGGGGAGAGACCCAGTACTTC	CASSYVPAGGETQYF
TRBJ1-2	TRBV19	13	-	-	TGTGCCAGTAGTATGGTTCAGACACATGGCTACACCTTC	CASSMVQTHGYTF
TRBJ2-5	TRBV10-3	12	-	-	TGTGCCATCAGTGAATCACAAGAGACCCAGTACTTC	CAISESQETQYF
TRBJ2-5	TRBV29-1	14	few	TRBD1	TGCAGCGTTGAAAGGGACAGGGGGCAAGAGACCCAGTACTTC	CSVERDRGQETQYF
TRBJ2-5	TRBV3-1	18	few	-	TGTGCCAGCAGCCTTGGACAGGGGCTAGCGGGGTTCCAAGAGACCCAGTACTTC	CASSLGQGLAGFQETQYF
TRBJ2-3	TRBV21-1	14	once	-	TGTGCCAGCAGCAAGAAGTGGGTCACAGATACGCAGTATTTT	CASSKKWVTDTQYF
TRBJ2-5	TRBV7-6	14	-	TRBD1	TGTGCCAGCAGCCACGGGACAGCACAAGAGACCCAGTACTTC	CASSHGTAQETQYF
TRBJ2-7	TRBV5-5	16	many	TRBD1	TGTGCCAGCAGCCCGGTGGAGGGACAGGTCTTCAACGAGCAGTACTTC	CASSPVEGQVFNEQYF
TRBJ1-6	TRBV10-2	14	-	-	TGCGCCAGCAGTGAAGGTTCCTATAATTCACCCCTCCACTTT	CASSEGSYNSPLHF
TRBJ2-3	TRBV6-2/TRBV6-3	16	-	TRBD2	TGTGCCAGCAGTCGGGGACTAGCGGGACCGGCAGATACGCAGTATTTT	CASSRGLAGPADTQYF
TRBJ2-5	TRBV20-1	17	-	TRBD2	TGCAGTGCTAGAGACCTTGAGTCCAGCGGGGGTCAAGAGACCCAGTACTTC	CSARDLESSGGQETQYF
TRBJ1-2	TRBV27	18	-	TRBD1	TGTGCCAGCAGTTACCTCTACTCAGGGGGGGGAAAGTACTATGGCTACACCTTC	CASSYLYSGGGKYYGYTF
TRBJ2-7	TRBV20-1	14	-	-	TGCAGTGCTAGAGATAAGGGACTCGCCTACGAGCAGTACTTC	CSARDKGLAYEQYF
TRBJ2-3	TRBV4-2	17	-	TRBD2	TGTGCCAGCAGCCAAGAGATTAGCGGGGCCCGCACAGATACGCAGTATTTT	CASSQEISGARTDTQYF
TRBJ2-3	TRBV9	16	many	-	TGTGCCAGCAGCGTAGTAACCGACCCGACAGGAGATACGCAGTATTTT	CASSVVTDPTGDTQYF
TRBJ2-5	TRBV2	15	-	TRBD1	TGTGCCAGCAGCACTGACAGGGGGAGGCAAGAGACCCAGTACTTC	CASSTDRGRQETQYF
TRBJ2-5	TRBV6-2/TRBV6-3	15	few	-	TGTGCCAGCAGTTCACCGGGACTCTCAAGAGTCACCCAGTACTTC	CASSSPGLSRVTQYF
TRBJ1-3	TRBV12-3/TRBV12-4	14	few	TRBD1	TGTGCCAGCAGTCACAGGGGCTCTGGAAACACCATATATTTT	CASSHRGSGNTIYF
TRBJ2-6	TRBV15	14	few	-	TGTGCCACCAGCAGCAGATCTGGGGCCAACGTCCTGACTTTC	CATSSRSGANVLTF
TRBJ2-5	TRBV18	16	many	TRBD1	TGTGCCAGCTCATCATCCATGACAGGGGGCGGAAAGACCCAGTACTTC	CASSSSMTGGGKTQYF
TRBJ1-6	TRBV5-1	16	-	-	TGCGCCAGCAGCTTGGAGCGACTTAAACAGAACTCACCCCTCCACTTT	CASSLERLKQNSPLHF
TRBJ2-3	TRBV12-3/TRBV12-4	16	-	-	TGTGCCAGCAGTTTGGCGGGGGCACGGGGCACAGATACGCAGTATTTT	CASSLAGARGTDTQYF
TRBJ2-7	TRBV9	13	few	-	TGTGCCAGCAGCGGACCTAACTCCTACGAGCAGTACTTC	CASSGPNSYEQYF
TRBJ1-1	TRBV5-1	15	-	-	TGCGCCAGCAGCTTTCACACAGGGTTGAGAACTGAAGCTTTCTTT	CASSFHTGLRTEAFF